A selection of T cell receptor beta chains follows, all from one sample in a study of control samples from healthy donors and cancer patients. Generated by immunoSEQ multiplex PCR, the TCRdb table keeps only in-frame clones and is missing some. The top ten clones hold around a fifth of a sample with roughly 88,000 clones, around four fifths of them seen once. The sample consisted of blood. The receptors originated from a man aged 25-45 years in good health. Each CDR3 is given with its conserved first and last residue. The D gene is left open where the match is weak. A row's size may be missing; if present it is once, few, many or a size class.

j_call clone_size d_call v_call cdr3_aa cdr3_nt
TRBJ1-1 . . TRBV5-1 CASSLEGRDTEAFF TGCGCCAGCAGCTTGGAGGGAAGGGACACTGAAGCTTTCTTT
TRBJ2-7 few TRBD1 TRBV6-6 CASSSNRGLSSYEQYF TGTGCCAGCAGCAGCAACAGGGGCCTGAGCTCCTACGAGCAGTACTTC
TRBJ1-4 . . TRBV2 CASPAAGTNEKLFF TGTGCCAGCCCAGCGGCAGGAACTAATGAAAAACTGTTTTTT
TRBJ2-6 . . TRBV2 CATRGDRYSGANVLTF TGTGCCACGAGGGGGGACAGATACTCTGGGGCCAACGTCCTGACTTTC
TRBJ2-5 . . TRBV5-4 CASSSGGRGETQYF TGTGCCAGCAGCTCCGGGGGGCGTGGGGAGACCCAGTACTTC
TRBJ1-1 . . TRBV19 CASSPERRNTEAFF TGTGCCAGTAGTCCCGAGAGGAGAAACACTGAAGCTTTCTTT
TRBJ1-2 . . TRBV5-6 CASSLDGLGYYGYTF TGTGCCAGCAGCTTGGATGGTTTGGGGTACTATGGCTACACCTTC
TRBJ1-1 . . TRBV7-8 CASRNSLNTEAFF TGTGCCAGCAGAAACAGCTTGAACACTGAAGCTTTCTTT
TRBJ1-1 . . TRBV14 CASSQGGRTEAFF TGTGCCAGCAGCCAAGGCGGGAGAACTGAAGCTTTCTTT
TRBJ1-4 . . TRBV6-1 CASSEGGAGREKLFF TGTGCCAGCAGTGAGGGGGGGGCAGGGCGTGAAAAACTGTTTTTT
TRBJ2-7 . TRBD1 TRBV28 CASSQTGAYEQYF TGTGCCAGCAGTCAGACAGGGGCATACGAGCAGTACTTC
TRBJ2-2 . . TRBV5-1 CASSFSGTNTGELFF TGCGCCAGCAGCTTTAGCGGTACGAACACCGGGGAGCTGTTTTTT
TRBJ1-6 few TRBD1 TRBV5-1 CASSPRSGQANSPLHF TGCGCCAGCAGCCCTCGGTCGGGACAGGCTAATTCACCCCTCCACTTT
TRBJ1-3 few TRBD1 TRBV18 CASSRTGIGNTIYF TGTGCCAGCTCGCGGACAGGGATCGGAAACACCATATATTTT
TRBJ1-2 once . TRBV2 CASSVRTAGQIYGYTF TGTGCCAGCAGTGTGCGAACGGCGGGACAAATCTATGGCTACACCTTC
TRBJ2-2 . . TRBV7-3 CASSFSSRNTGELFF TGTGCCAGCAGCTTTTCTAGCAGAAACACCGGGGAGCTGTTTTTT
TRBJ1-5 . TRBD1 TRBV18 CASSRAGTGRNQPQHF TGTGCCAGCTCACGCGCCGGGACAGGACGCAATCAGCCCCAGCATTTT
TRBJ2-5 . . TRBV30 CAWMTGTKTQYF TGTGCCTGGATGACAGGTACGAAGACCCAGTACTTC
TRBJ1-3 . . TRBV25-1 CASSRANSGNTIYF TGTGCCAGCAGTCGCGCCAACTCTGGAAACACCATATATTTT
TRBJ2-7 few . TRBV12-3/TRBV12-4 CASSLDPTYEQYF TGTGCCAGCAGTTTAGACCCCACCTACGAGCAGTACTTC